The source of this T cell receptor (beta chain) is a study of OX40 agonist ivuxolimab in advanced cancers. Study details: At roughly 83% male, the cohort had a mean age of approximately 64 years, ranging from roughly 20 to 85. Partial responses were achieved by three patients: one hepatocellular carcinoma, two cutaneous melanoma.

Generated by immunoSEQ multiplex PCR, the TCRdb table keeps only in-frame clones and is missing some. Of 66,000 or so clones listed, more than 60% are singletons. Trimming cost V 4 bases and J 9 bases; bases outside gene matches: 5. This CDR3 has 14 amino acids. Per germline, CDR1 SGHTA and CDR2 FQGTGA. About this clone: Its antigen is not known.

The cohort excluded patients with autoimmune disease history or systemic immunosuppression. Study-level results: At doses 0.1 to 3.0 mg/kg, CD4+ and CD8+ clones expanded.

The chain joins TRBV7-3 to TRBJ2-1; TRBD2 matches at 11 bases. The specimen was CD4+ or CD8+ T cells sorted from blood, collected in a trial of the OX40 agonist ivuxolimab. The TCR was taken from an adult with an advanced solid tumor such as melanoma, head and neck, liver or kidney cancer. The CDR3 DNA sequence: TGTGCCAGCAGCTCGCTGGGGACTAGCGGTGAGCAGTTCTTC. This codes for CASSSLGTSGEQFF.